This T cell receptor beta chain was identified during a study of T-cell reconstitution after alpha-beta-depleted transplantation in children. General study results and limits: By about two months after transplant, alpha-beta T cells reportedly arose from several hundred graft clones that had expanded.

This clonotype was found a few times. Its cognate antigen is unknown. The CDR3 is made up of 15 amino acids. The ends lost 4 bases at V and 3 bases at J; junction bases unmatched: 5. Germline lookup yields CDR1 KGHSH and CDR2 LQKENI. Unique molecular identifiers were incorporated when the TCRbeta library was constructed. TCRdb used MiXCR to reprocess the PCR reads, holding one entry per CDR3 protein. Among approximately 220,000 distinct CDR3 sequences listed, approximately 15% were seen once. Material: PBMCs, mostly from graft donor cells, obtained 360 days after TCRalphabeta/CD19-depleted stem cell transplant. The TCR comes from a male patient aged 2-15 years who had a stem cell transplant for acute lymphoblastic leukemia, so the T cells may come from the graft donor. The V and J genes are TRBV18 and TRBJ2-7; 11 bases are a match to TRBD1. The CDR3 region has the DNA TGTGCCAGCTCACTCAGGGACAGGGGGAACTACGAGCAGTACTTC. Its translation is CASSLRDRGNYEQYF.